What follows are 21 T cell receptor beta chains derived from one specimen sequenced in a study of Ad26.COV2.S vaccination and SARS-CoV-2 variants. As for treatment: approximately 18 received Ad26.COV2.S at low or high dose, single or two shots; 5 received placebo; per-sample allocation not given. The investigators took samples on day 63 after the first vaccine or placebo injection. Method: immunoSEQ multiplex PCR; TCRdb's copy keeps in-frame clones and lacks some. Among hundreds of thousands of clones listed, about 87% were seen once. Sequenced material: peripheral blood, taken in a trial of Ad26.COV2.S vaccine versus placebo. These TCRs come from a person aged 18-60 years who received the Ad26.COV2.S COVID-19 vaccine or a placebo.

A few counts support this clone. The genes are TRBV12-5 and TRBJ2-7, with a tentative D call TRBD1 (5 bases). The CDR3 extends over 13 amino acids. V was shortened by 6 bases and J by 5 bases, with 14 bases between the two germline ends. Germline values: CDR1 LGHNT, CDR2 FRNRAP. The CDR3 spells CASGPTWGDEQYF. The CDR3 coding sequence is TGTGCTAGTGGGCCCACGTGGGGCGACGAGCAGTACTTC.

The chain is built from TRBV28 and TRBJ1-1; TRBD1 is a possible D gene (5 bases). The CDR3 is 14 amino acids. Trimming took off 6 bases at V and 2 bases at J, with 13 bases between the two ends. Germline lookup yields CDR1 MDHEN and CDR2 SYDVKM. CDR3 region: CASSRRQFNTEAFF. In DNA form, the CDR3 reads TGTGCCAGCAGCCGCCGACAGTTTAACACTGAAGCTTTCTTT. Full variable domain (rest looked up from reference TRBV28 and TRBJ1-1): DVKVTQSSRYLVKRTGEKVFLECVQDMDHENMFWYRQDPGLGLRLIYFSYDVKMKEKGDIPEGYSVSREKKERFSLILESASTNQTSMYLCASSRRQFNTEAFFGQGTRLTVV.

The chain couples TRBV5-1 to TRBJ2-7, with 11 bases aligning to TRBD2. The germline V gene has CDR1 SGHRS and CDR2 YFSETQ. Trimming at V came to 4 bases and at J to 5 bases, leaving 11 bases not matched to a gene. The CDR3 has 16 amino acids. CDR3 in amino acids: CASSPLTSGSGDEQYF. The CDR3 DNA follows: TGCGCCAGCAGCCCGCTAACTAGCGGGAGCGGGGACGAGCAGTACTTC.

The chain combines TRBV30 with TRBJ1-6; D possibly corresponds to TRBD1 (5 bases). The CDR3 is 11 amino acids. V was trimmed by 8 bases and J by 6 bases, leaving 8 bases between them. CDR1 GTSNPN and CDR2 SVGIG come from the germline V gene (reference sequence). Written as DNA, the CDR3 is TGTGCCCAGGGACCTAATTCACCCCTCCACTTT. Protein product: CAQGPNSPLHF.

This chain connects TRBV29-1 to TRBJ1-1; no definite D call. The V end lost 7 bases, the J end lost 2 bases, and 17 bases lay between the germline ends. Germline assignment: CDR1 SQVTM and CDR2 ANQGSEA. The CDR3 runs 14 residues. This CDR3 is CSAVRTRGNTEAFF. CDR3 sequence (DNA): TGCAGCGCTGTTCGTACTCGAGGAAACACTGAAGCTTTCTTT.

This clone was observed a handful of times. Distinct nucleotide sequences in the sample also encode this CDR3. The chain couples TRBV3-1 (or the pseudogene TRBV3-2) to TRBJ1-1, with D uncertain. This CDR3 contains 11 residues. Germline loops: CDR1 LGHDT, CDR2 YNNKEL (reference sequence). Trimming cost V 3 bases and J 1 base, with 0 bases left between them. CDR3 loop: CASSQNTEAFF. The CDR3 DNA is TGTGCCAGCAGCCAGAACACTGAAGCTTTCTTT.

The V gene is TRBV10-3, the J gene TRBJ2-2; TRBD1 matches at 7 bases. J was trimmed by 0 bases and V by 6 bases; bases with no gene match: 4. Germline V CDR1 and CDR2: ENHRY, SYGVKD. The CDR3 totals 15 residues. CDR3 nucleotide sequence: TGTGCCATCAGGGATGGGACAGCGAACACCGGGGAGCTGTTTTTT. Its protein product is CAIRDGTANTGELFF.

CDR3 in amino acids: CASSELPGGNTGELFF. CDR3 bases: TGCGCCAGCAGCGAGTTACCGGGAGGGAACACCGGGGAGCTGTTTTTT. This sequence joins TRBV5-1 and TRBJ2-2; 7 nucleotides match TRBD2. The CDR3 length is 16 residues. Germline-derived CDR1 and CDR2 are SGHRS and YFSETQ. The junction had 7 bases not matched to a gene; V was cut back by 4 bases and J by 1 base.

CDR3 sequence: CASSLAVRATQYF. In nucleotides, the CDR3 is TGTGCCAGCAGTTTAGCCGTCAGAGCTACGCAGTATTTT. The chain joins TRBV12-3 or TRBV12-4 to TRBJ2-3; D gene ambiguous. There are 13 residues in the CDR3. The ends were cut back, 0 bases at V and 8 bases at J, with 9 bases in the middle.

This chain joins TRBV4-2 and TRBJ2-3; TRBD2 matches at 8 bases. The CDR3 runs to 15 residues. Trimming took 5 bases from V and 4 from J; bases not matched to a gene: 8. Germline CDR1 LGHNA, CDR2 YNFKEQ. CDR3 DNA sequence: TGTGCCAGCAGCAGTGGCGGGACTAGTCCAGATACGCAGTATTTT. Protein product: CASSSGGTSPDTQYF.

The chain carries TRBV6-5 and TRBJ2-4; 10 bases align to TRBD1. V was pared by 3 bases and J by 11 bases, with 10 bases of the junction left unmatched. From germline, CDR1 is MNHEY and CDR2 SVGAGI. The CDR3 loop spans 15 amino acids. Written as DNA, the CDR3 is TGTGCCAGCAGTTATGAGTCCGGACAGGGGGTGGTTCAGTACTTC. This codes for CASSYESGQGVVQYF.

This chain links TRBV6-6 with TRBJ2-2; the D gene is possibly TRBD1 (5 bases). The CDR3 contains 15 residues. Germline assignment: CDR1 MNHNY and CDR2 SVGAGI (reference sequence). The ends were cut back, 7 bases at V and 3 bases at J, with 15 bases in the middle. In nucleotides, the CDR3 is TGTGCCAGCATGAGCAGGGTCCTTGACACCGGGGAGCTGTTTTTT. Protein: CASMSRVLDTGELFF.

This chain uses TRBV12-3 or TRBV12-4 with TRBJ1-2, with unresolved D. This CDR3 comprises 12 residues. Trimming left V 6 bases short and J 5 bases short, with 10 bases between. This CDR3 is CASSPTRYGYTF. The CDR3 DNA reads TGTGCCAGCAGCCCCACGAGATATGGCTACACCTTC.

The chain employs TRBV25-1 and TRBJ2-1, with TRBD1 matching 9 bases. This CDR3 is 16 amino acids long. J was trimmed by 5 bases and V by 5 bases; bases with no gene match: 10. From germline, CDR1 is MGHDK and CDR2 SYGVNS. In nucleotides, the CDR3 is TGTGCCAGCAGTTCCTCGGGGACAGGGATCGACAATGAGCAGTTCTTC. This encodes CASSSSGTGIDNEQFF.

The rearrangement joins TRBV7-2 to TRBJ2-1; the match to TRBD2 covers 9 bases. This CDR3 has 15 residues. Germline-derived CDR1 and CDR2 are SGHTA and FQGNSA. V shed 5 bases and J 9 bases; nucleotides not matched to a gene: 11. The CDR3 sequence: CASSPQPGLASEQFF. In nucleotides, the CDR3 is TGTGCCAGCAGCCCACAACCGGGACTAGCAAGTGAGCAGTTCTTC.

V and J are TRBV2 and TRBJ2-3; 10 positions agree with TRBD1. The length of the CDR3 is 14 residues. Looked up from germline, CDR1 is SNHLY and CDR2 is FYNNEI. V gave up 8 bases and J gave up 8 bases; unmatched junction bases: 10. The CDR3 sequence is CASSGTGAVGTQYF. CDR3 sequence (DNA): TGTGCCAGCTCGGGGACAGGGGCCGTTGGTACGCAGTATTTT.

This chain links TRBV3-1 (or the pseudogene TRBV3-2) with TRBJ1-6; 9 nucleotides agree with TRBD1. The V gene's germline CDR1 is LGHDT and CDR2 YNNKEL (reference sequence). The CDR3 loop spans 16 amino acids. Trimming removed 4 bases from V and 7 bases from J; junction bases left unmatched: 8. The CDR3 loop is CASSPRSGTGNSPLHF. The CDR3 coding sequence is TGTGCCAGCAGCCCTAGAAGCGGGACAGGGAATTCACCCCTCCACTTT.

This chain joins TRBV2 and TRBJ2-1; 15 positions agree with TRBD2. The CDR3 covers 16 residues. With 7 bases clipped from V and 9 bases from J, the junction kept 10 bases outside the gene matches. Germline assignment: CDR1 SNHLY and CDR2 FYNNEI. CDR3 in DNA: TGTGCCAGCACCAGGACTAGCGGGAGGGCCGGGGGTGAGCAGTTCTTC. It yields the protein CASTRTSGRAGGEQFF.

The chain carries TRBV11-2 and TRBJ2-7; TRBD1 aligns across 11 bases. The CDR3 has 15 amino acids. The V and J ends lost 4 bases and 3 bases, in that order; junction bases with no gene match: 5. Per germline, CDR1 SGHAT and CDR2 FQNNGV. CDR3 amino acids: CASSSSGTGGYEQYF. DNA for the CDR3: TGTGCCAGCAGCTCGTCCGGGACAGGGGGCTACGAGCAGTACTTC.

This rearrangement joins TRBV27 to TRBJ2-7, with 10 bases aligning to TRBD2. The CDR3 consists of 15 residues. V was clipped by 3 bases and J by 0 bases; unmatched bases: 2. Per the germline V gene, CDR1 is MNHEY and CDR2 is SMNVEV (reference sequence). The CDR3 DNA reads TGTGCCAGCAGTTTCATAGCGGGGGGCTCCTACGAGCAGTACTTC. Amino acids: CASSFIAGGSYEQYF.

The J gene is TRBJ2-4, the V gene TRBV27; D call uncertain. Trimming stripped 3 bases from V and 8 bases from J, with 8 bases between. Looked up from germline, CDR1 is MNHEY and CDR2 is SMNVEV (reference sequence). This CDR3 is 12 amino acids long. The CDR3 here is CASSFSGDIQYF. The CDR3 nucleotides read TGTGCCAGCAGTTTTTCGGGTGACATTCAGTACTTC.